These 32 T cell receptor beta chains were all obtained from the same sample, sequenced in a study of human T cells and chemical hapten exposure. Time point denoted: patch test 1, 2 weeks after DPC sensitization. Documented treatment: therapeutic diphenylcyclopropenone sensitization with weekly scalp DPC. TCRdb fed the RACE reads into MiXCR, producing one record per CDR3 protein. The sample has roughly 200,000 distinct CDR3 sequences; 20% to 25% are singletons. Material: whole blood, obtained in connection with sensitization to the hapten diphenylcyclopropenone (DPC). The source is a woman aged 50 to 60 with alopecia areata. Some clones in this sample may be carry-over from other donors' samples.

This clonotype was counted only a few times. J is TRBJ1-1 and V is TRBV28, with D uncertain. The CDR3 length is 8 residues. The germline CDR1 and CDR2 sequences are MDHEN and SYDVKM. Trimming took 8 bases from V and 10 from J, leaving 5 bases between them. DNA for the CDR3: TGTGCCAGCGGTCGAGCTTTCTTT. This sequence encodes CASGRAFF.

The rearrangement links TRBV29-1 to TRBJ2-7; D gene unclear. V lost 2 bases and J 6 bases, leaving 8 bases between the germline ends. Germline loops: CDR1 SQVTM, CDR2 ANQGSEA. The CDR3 extends over 11 amino acids. CDR3 sequence reads: CSVEYYREQYF. DNA of the CDR3: TGCAGCGTTGAATATTACCGCGAGCAGTACTTC.

There are a few counts of this clonotype. The CDR3 protein is CASAFGGGSSYEQYF. CDR3 sequence (DNA): TGTGCTAGTGCGTTTGGGGGGGGCAGCTCCTACGAGCAGTACTTC. The chain carries TRBV12-5 and TRBJ2-7, with D tentatively TRBD2 (7 bases). The germline V gene encodes CDR1 LGHNT and CDR2 FRNRAP. Trimming stripped 7 bases from V and 0 bases from J, with 16 bases between. The CDR3 runs to 15 residues.

This clonotype was seen a handful of times. The CDR3 bases are TGTGCCAGCTCACCCGAAGGTCGCCGCTTTGGAAACACCATATATTTT. Its translation is CASSPEGRRFGNTIYF. The rearrangement joins TRBV18 to TRBJ1-3; D gene unclear. Germline values: CDR1 KGHSH, CDR2 LQKENI. CDR3 length: 16 amino acids. Trimming stripped 3 bases from V and 3 bases from J, with 15 bases between.

V usage is TRBV29-1 and J usage is TRBJ1-2; 9 bases agree with TRBD1. The germline V gene encodes CDR1 SQVTM and CDR2 ANQGSEA. The CDR3 runs 12 residues. The J segment lost 9 bases and the V segment lost 8 bases, leaving 10 bases of the junction unmatched. The CDR3 DNA reads TGCAGCTCCCGGGAGGGACAGGGTAGCTACACCTTC. As protein: CSSREGQGSYTF.

The chain recombines TRBV15 with TRBJ1-2, with D hard to call. Germline assignment: CDR1 LNHNV and CDR2 YYDKDF (reference sequence). V was shortened by 8 bases and J by 2 bases, with 9 bases between the two germline ends. The CDR3 has 12 amino acids. CDR3 amino acids: CATLNHNYGYTF. The DNA for the CDR3 is TGTGCCACCCTTAACCACAACTATGGCTACACCTTC. The full variable domain, its missing parts supplied by reference TRBV15 and TRBJ1-2, is DAMVIQNPRYQVTQFGKPVTLSCSQTLNHNVMYWYQQKSSQAPKLLFHYYDKDFNNEADTPDNFQSRRPNTSFCFLDIRSPGLGDTAMYLCATLNHNYGYTFGSGTRLTVV.

This clonotype was observed a handful of times. The chain links TRBV20-1 to TRBJ2-1, with no clear D. CDR1 is DFQATT and CDR2 is SNEGSKA in the germline V gene (reference sequence). CDR3 length equals 12 residues. V was pared by 6 bases and J by 9 bases, with 15 bases between. Written as DNA, the CDR3 is TGCAGTGCGATGTCGGATGCCGGTGAGCAGTTCTTC. Its translation is CSAMSDAGEQFF.

The sample holds a few counts of this clonotype. The chain joins TRBV15 to TRBJ2-7; D unresolved. V was clipped by 1 base and J by 2 bases, with 9 bases between them. The CDR3 spans 14 residues. Germline loops: CDR1 LNHNV, CDR2 YYDKDF (reference sequence). The CDR3 nucleotides are TGTGCCACCAGCAGAGCCGGAACAGCCTACGAGCAGTACTTC. It specifies CATSRAGTAYEQYF.

By sample share, this clonotype is large. The chain joins TRBV5-1 to TRBJ2-3; D uncertain. With 0 bases removed from V and 7 bases from J, the gap between germline ends came to 12 bases. The germline V gene has CDR1 SGHRS and CDR2 YFSETQ. This CDR3 has 14 residues. CDR3 protein: CASSLGVPRNTQYF. The CDR3 DNA reads as TGCGCCAGCAGCTTGGGAGTGCCCAGGAATACGCAGTATTTT.

CDR3 nucleotide sequence: TGTGCCAGTAGTGGGACCGCGGTAGCAGATACGCAGTATTTT. Its protein is CASSGTAVADTQYF. This chain uses TRBV19 with TRBJ2-3; D might be TRBD1 or TRBD2, each matching 5 bases. V was pared by 5 bases and J by 4 bases, with 13 bases between. CDR3 length equals 14 residues. Germline assignment: CDR1 LNHDA and CDR2 SQIVND (reference sequence).

This rearrangement joins TRBV7-9 to TRBJ2-1; 8 bases match TRBD2. This CDR3 contains 16 residues. Unmatched junction bases numbered 12, after V lost 3 bases and J lost 8 bases. CDR1 is SEHNR, CDR2 FQNEAQ, per germline (reference sequence). The DNA for the CDR3 is TGTGCCAGCAGCTTTCCTCCGGGACTAGGATTCCATGAGCAGTTCTTC. Translation: CASSFPPGLGFHEQFF.

V is TRBV6-5 and J is TRBJ2-7, with D perhaps matching TRBD2 (7 bases). Deletions cut 8 bases from V and 1 base from J, with 12 bases between. The CDR3 runs to 13 residues. Germline CDR1 MNHEY, CDR2 SVGAGI. CDR3 amino acids: CASRRGGSYEQYF. The CDR3 DNA reads TGTGCCAGCCGAAGGGGGGGTTCCTACGAGCAGTACTTC.

The genes are TRBV10-3 and TRBJ1-1; 8 bases are a match to TRBD1. V dropped 3 bases and J dropped 4; count of bases not matched to a gene: 4. The CDR3 has 14 residues. Germline values: CDR1 ENHRY, CDR2 SYGVKD. CDR3 nucleotide sequence: TGTGCCATCAGTGATTCGACAGGGGCCACTGAAGCTTTCTTT. It specifies CAISDSTGATEAFF.

The gene calls are TRBV6-2 or TRBV6-3 and TRBJ2-7; D gene unclear. Germline CDR1 and CDR2: MNHEY and SVGEGT. The CDR3 has 12 residues. V was clipped by 2 bases and J by 4 bases, with 6 bases between them. CDR3 DNA: TGTGCCAGCAGTTACGCATGGTACGAGCAGTACTTC. This translates into CASSYAWYEQYF.

Only a few counts were recorded for this clonotype. V is TRBV2 and J is TRBJ1-3, with TRBD1 matching 9 bases. Per the germline V gene, CDR1 is SNHLY and CDR2 is FYNNEI. The J segment lost 0 bases and the V segment lost 6 bases, leaving 6 bases of the junction unmatched. CDR3 size: 16 residues. This chain's CDR3 is CASSDDRGFSGNTIYF. The CDR3 DNA follows: TGTGCCAGCAGCGACGACAGGGGGTTCTCTGGAAACACCATATATTTT.

This clonotype is a singleton in its sample. The V gene is TRBV5-1, the J gene TRBJ1-3, with a weak D call TRBD1 (5 bases). The germline V and J ends were trimmed by 1 base and 0 bases, with 14 bases remaining between them. CDR1 and CDR2 (germline): SGHRS, YFSETQ. The CDR3 runs to 17 residues. CDR3 residues: CASSLPEGSSSGNTIYF. In DNA form, the CDR3 reads TGCGCCAGCAGCTTGCCCGAGGGGTCGAGCTCTGGAAACACCATATATTTT.

This sequence joins TRBV5-1 and TRBJ2-3; 7 nucleotides agree with TRBD1. The CDR3 contains 16 residues. Germline V gives CDR1 SGHRS, CDR2 YFSETQ. Trimming removed 4 bases from V and 4 bases from J; junction bases left unmatched: 12. This chain's CDR3 is CASSLTPTGAPDTQYF. In DNA form, the CDR3 reads TGCGCCAGCAGCCTGACCCCCACAGGGGCCCCAGATACGCAGTATTTT.

This clonotype was found a few times. The rearrangement links TRBV7-2 to TRBJ1-2; D uncertain. CDR1 SGHTA and CDR2 FQGNSA come from the germline V gene. The V end lost 1 base, the J end lost 0 bases, and 3 bases lay between the germline ends. There are 13 residues in the CDR3. The CDR3 DNA sequence: TGTGCCAGCAGCTTAGACACTAACTATGGCTACACCTTC. Amino acid sequence: CASSLDTNYGYTF.

The V gene is TRBV6-6, the J gene TRBJ1-1; 12 positions match TRBD1. CDR1 and CDR2 (germline): MNHNY, SVGAGI (reference sequence). The CDR3 totals 19 residues. V trimming: 0 bases; J trimming: 11 bases; junction bases outside the gene matches: 19. CDR3 coding DNA: TGTGCCAGCAGTTACTCGCGGGGCGGGACAGGGGGCATACAAAGAAAGGCTTTCTTT. It specifies CASSYSRGGTGGIQRKAFF.

This clonotype was found a few times. The chain has TRBV27 and TRBJ2-7; the match to TRBD2 covers 10 bases. From germline, CDR1 is MNHEY and CDR2 SMNVEV (reference sequence). The CDR3 is made up of 17 amino acids. Trimming cost V 0 bases and J 6 bases; bases outside gene matches: 11. CDR3 residues: CASSLSIASGRMGEQYF. CDR3 DNA sequence: TGTGCCAGCAGTTTATCGATCGCTAGCGGGAGAATGGGCGAGCAGTACTTC.

This chain joins TRBV3-1 and TRBJ2-7, with D unresolved. This CDR3 comprises 13 residues. CDR1 LGHDT and CDR2 YNNKEL come from the germline V gene (reference sequence). V was pared by 6 bases and J by 2 bases, with 11 bases between. CDR3 region: CASSRDIPYEQYF. CDR3 DNA: TGTGCCAGCAGTCGTGACATCCCCTACGAGCAGTACTTC.

This chain uses TRBV10-3 with TRBJ1-1, with D possibly TRBD1 on 5 matching bases. The CDR3 runs 15 residues. Deletions cut 4 bases from V and 0 bases from J, with 12 bases between. The germline CDR1 and CDR2 sequences are ENHRY and SYGVKD. DNA of the CDR3: TGTGCCATCAGTGGCATTGGACAAATGAACACTGAAGCTTTCTTT. Its protein is CAISGIGQMNTEAFF.

This clonotype was counted a few times. This chain connects TRBV10-3 to TRBJ1-2; the D gene is possibly TRBD1 (6 bases). CDR3 length: 16 amino acids. Germline V lookup: CDR1 ENHRY, CDR2 SYGVKD. Trimming pared 1 base from V and 0 bases from J, leaving 12 bases between. The CDR3 coding sequence is TGTGCCATCAGTGAGTTTCCCGGACAGACTAACTATGGCTACACCTTC. This encodes CAISEFPGQTNYGYTF.

V usage is TRBV27 and J usage is TRBJ2-3; 12 nucleotides match TRBD2. Germline V gene data show CDR1 as MNHEY and CDR2 as SMNVEV (reference sequence). The CDR3 spans 16 residues. V shed 4 bases and J 6 bases; nucleotides not matched to a gene: 8. The CDR3 region is CASSSGASGRVDTQYF. As DNA, the CDR3 is TGTGCCAGCAGTTCCGGGGCTAGCGGGAGGGTGGATACGCAGTATTTT.

This rearrangement joins TRBV4-2 to TRBJ1-5; D might be TRBD1 (5 bases). Germline values: CDR1 LGHNA, CDR2 YNFKEQ. The V end was cut by 1 base, the J end by 2 bases, with 12 bases between. This CDR3 region has 16 residues. The CDR3 protein is CASSQGAGRGNQPQHF. The DNA of the CDR3 is TGTGCCAGCAGCCAAGGCGCAGGGAGAGGCAATCAGCCCCAGCATTTT.

This clonotype was counted at least ten times. The rearrangement joins TRBV12-3 or TRBV12-4 to TRBJ2-1; 9 nucleotides line up with TRBD2. This CDR3 is built from 16 residues. The junction had 7 bases not matched to a gene; V was cut back by 1 base and J by 6 bases. CDR3: CASSLDGLAGFNEQFF. In DNA, the CDR3 is TGTGCCAGCAGTTTAGATGGGCTAGCGGGATTCAATGAGCAGTTCTTC.

The genes are TRBV29-1 and TRBJ1-2, with D maybe TRBD1 (5 bases). The length of the CDR3 is 14 residues. Germline values: CDR1 SQVTM, CDR2 ANQGSEA. The ends were cut back, 6 bases at V and 5 bases at J, with 19 bases in the middle. The CDR3 here is CSVDRGQVLYGYTF. As DNA, the CDR3 is TGCAGCGTAGACCGGGGCCAGGTTTTATATGGCTACACCTTC.

A few counts support this clonotype. CDR3 region: CSAAGLTGNTIYF. CDR3 sequence (DNA): TGCAGTGCAGCAGGACTTACGGGAAACACCATATATTTT. J is TRBJ1-3 and V is TRBV20-1; the D is unclear. The V end was cut by 6 bases, the J end by 4 bases, with 13 bases between. CDR3 length: 13 amino acids. The germline CDR1 and CDR2 sequences are DFQATT and SNEGSKA (reference sequence).

A few counts support this clonotype. The chain carries TRBV7-8 and TRBJ1-4, with D possibly matching TRBD1 (6 bases). The CDR3 is made up of 13 amino acids. Germline values: CDR1 SGHVS, CDR2 FQNEAQ. V was pared by 5 bases and J by 8 bases, with 12 bases between. The CDR3 loop is CASSHNREEKLFF. In nucleotides, the CDR3 is TGTGCCAGCAGCCACAACAGGGAAGAAAAACTGTTTTTT.

The V and J genes are TRBV7-2 and TRBJ2-1; TRBD2 aligns across 10 bases. This CDR3 comprises 15 residues. Germline-derived CDR1 and CDR2 are SGHTA and FQGNSA. The J segment lost 7 bases and the V segment lost 4 bases, leaving 7 bases of the junction unmatched. CDR3: CASSSRTSGVNEQFF. The CDR3 DNA reads as TGTGCCAGCAGCTCGAGGACTAGCGGCGTAAATGAGCAGTTCTTC.

This chain connects TRBV5-1 to TRBJ2-5; 8 bases map to TRBD1. Per the germline V gene, CDR1 is SGHRS and CDR2 is YFSETQ. The junction had 8 bases not matched to a gene; V was cut back by 5 bases and J by 5 bases. The CDR3 extends over 14 amino acids. Written as DNA, the CDR3 is TGCGCCAGCAGTGTTCAGGGGGCCGAGGAGACCCAGTACTTC. Amino acids: CASSVQGAEETQYF.

This clonotype came up a few times. The chain links TRBV20-1 to TRBJ1-2; D might be TRBD1 (5 bases). The V end lost 6 bases, the J end lost 8 bases, and 16 bases lay between the germline ends. The CDR3 is 12 amino acids. The germline V gene encodes CDR1 DFQATT and CDR2 SNEGSKA (reference sequence). In nucleotides, the CDR3 is TGCAGTGCGGGAGTCAGGGAACGGGGCTACACCTTC. Protein product: CSAGVRERGYTF.